This T cell receptor (beta chain) was captured in a study of response to subunit inactivated influenza vaccine. A note on this clonotype: Its antigen is unidentified.

TCRdb reprocessed the RT-PCR reads via MiXCR and lists one record per CDR3 protein. The table has roughly 500,000 distinct CDR3 sequences, approximately 16% seen once. Study results and limitations: Each seasonal influenza vaccination recruits few new T cells, the authors suggested.

The CDR3 length is 11 residues. Unmatched junction bases numbered 8, after V lost 6 bases and J lost 13 bases. The sequencing here drew on CD4+ T cells sorted from PBMCs, taken 23 to 25 months after vaccination. The rearrangement uses TRBV12-3 or TRBV12-4 and TRBJ1-2; TRBD1 aligns across 7 bases. This TCR derives from a man aged 50-75 years who received an inactivated influenza vaccine. The CDR3 DNA is TGTGCCAGCAGCCCCGACAGGGCTAGCACCTTC. Translated, it gives CASSPDRASTF.